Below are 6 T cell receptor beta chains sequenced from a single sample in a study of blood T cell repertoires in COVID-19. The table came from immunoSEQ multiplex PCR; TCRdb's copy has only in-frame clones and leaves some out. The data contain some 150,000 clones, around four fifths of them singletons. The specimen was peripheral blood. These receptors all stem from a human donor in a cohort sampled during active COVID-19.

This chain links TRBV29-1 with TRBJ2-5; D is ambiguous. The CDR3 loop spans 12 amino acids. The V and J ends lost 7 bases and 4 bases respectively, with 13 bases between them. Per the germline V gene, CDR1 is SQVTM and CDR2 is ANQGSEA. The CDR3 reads CSDRVRRETQYF. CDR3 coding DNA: TGCAGCGATCGGGTCCGGAGAGAGACCCAGTACTTC.

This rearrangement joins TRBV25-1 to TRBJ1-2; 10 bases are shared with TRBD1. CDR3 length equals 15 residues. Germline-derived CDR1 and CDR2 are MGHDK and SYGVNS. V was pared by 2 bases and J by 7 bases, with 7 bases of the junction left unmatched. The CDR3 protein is CASSEGDRGGFGYTF. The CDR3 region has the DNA TGTGCCAGCAGTGAAGGGGACAGGGGAGGCTTTGGCTACACCTTC.

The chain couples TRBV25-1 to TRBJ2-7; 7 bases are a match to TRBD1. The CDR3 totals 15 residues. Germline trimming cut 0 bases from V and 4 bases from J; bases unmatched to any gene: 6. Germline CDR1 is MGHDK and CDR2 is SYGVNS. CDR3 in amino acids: CASSEYGSGQYEQYF. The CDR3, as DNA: TGTGCCAGCAGTGAATATGGTTCGGGACAGTACGAGCAGTACTTC.

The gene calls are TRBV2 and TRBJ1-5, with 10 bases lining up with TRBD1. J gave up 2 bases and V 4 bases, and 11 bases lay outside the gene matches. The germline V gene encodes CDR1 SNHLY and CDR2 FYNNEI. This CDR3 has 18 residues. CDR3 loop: CASSGWGTGAGGNQPQHF. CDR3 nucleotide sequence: TGTGCCAGCAGTGGCTGGGGGACAGGGGCCGGCGGCAATCAGCCCCAGCATTTT.

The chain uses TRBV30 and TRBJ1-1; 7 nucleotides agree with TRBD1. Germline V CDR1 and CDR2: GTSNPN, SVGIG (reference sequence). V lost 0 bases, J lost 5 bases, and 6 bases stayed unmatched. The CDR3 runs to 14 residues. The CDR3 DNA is TGTGCCTGGAGTGTTCCCGACAGGGCAACTGAAGCTTTCTTT. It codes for CAWSVPDRATEAFF.

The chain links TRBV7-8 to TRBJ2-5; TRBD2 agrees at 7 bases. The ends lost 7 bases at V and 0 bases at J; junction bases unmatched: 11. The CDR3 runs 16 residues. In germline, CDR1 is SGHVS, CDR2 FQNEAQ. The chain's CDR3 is CASIPRASGYQETQYF. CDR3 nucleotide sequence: TGTGCCAGCATCCCGCGGGCTAGCGGTTACCAAGAGACCCAGTACTTC. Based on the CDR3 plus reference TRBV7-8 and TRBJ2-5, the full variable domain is GAGVSQSPRYKVAKRGQDVALRCDPISGHVSLFWYQQALGQGPEFLTYFQNEAQLDKSGLPSDRFFAERPEGSVSTLKIQRTQQEDSAVYLCASIPRASGYQETQYFGPGTRLLVL.